Listed here are 14 T cell receptor beta chains from one sample, sequenced in a study of T cells after yellow fever vaccination. A single record per CDR3 protein comes from TCRdb applying MiXCR to the 5' RACE reads. Seen here are 300,000 or so distinct CDR3 sequences, roughly 8% observed once, and the top ten hold roughly 15%. Source: PBMCs, taken approximately 40 days after the first yellow fever vaccination. Receptor source: a young man who received the YFV17D yellow fever vaccine.

The chain's CDR3 is CASRASGPNTEAFF. In DNA, the CDR3 is TGTGCCAGCAGAGCCTCCGGCCCCAACACTGAAGCTTTCTTT. The rearrangement joins TRBV12-3 or TRBV12-4 to TRBJ1-1, with D hard to call. This CDR3 spans 14 amino acids. Deletions cut 6 bases from V and 2 bases from J, with 13 bases between.

This clonotype has ten or more counts. This sequence joins TRBV3-1 and TRBJ1-5; possibly TRBD1 for D (6 bases). Germline-derived CDR1 and CDR2 are LGHDT and YNNKEL (reference sequence). V lost 5 bases and J 4 bases, leaving 9 bases between the germline ends. The CDR3 contains 13 residues. CDR3 coding DNA: TGTGCCAGCAGCGGGGGGGCAAATCAGCCCCAGCATTTT. Its translation: CASSGGANQPQHF.

The sample holds a few counts of this clonotype. The rearrangement joins TRBV5-1 to TRBJ2-7; D call uncertain. From germline, CDR1 is SGHRS and CDR2 YFSETQ. Trimming stripped 0 bases from V and 1 base from J, with 2 bases between. There are 12 residues in the CDR3. In DNA, the CDR3 is TGCGCCAGCAGCTTGGTGTCCTACGAGCAGTACTTC. This encodes CASSLVSYEQYF.

There are a few counts of this clonotype. As DNA, the CDR3 is TGTGCCAGCAGCTCATACCGGGACAGGGGCGACGAGCAGTACTTC. The encoded protein is CASSSYRDRGDEQYF. V is TRBV11-2 and J is TRBJ2-7, with TRBD1 matching over 10 bases. The CDR3 has 15 residues. The germline V gene has CDR1 SGHAT and CDR2 FQNNGV. The trim removed 4 bases at V and 5 bases at J, leaving 8 bases unmatched.

This clonotype was found a few times. This chain uses TRBV5-6 with TRBJ2-5, with a possible D match to TRBD2 (7 bases). Deletions cut 2 bases from V and 8 bases from J, with 22 bases between. This CDR3 region has 16 residues. CDR1 SGHDT and CDR2 YYEEEE come from the germline V gene. The CDR3 DNA reads as TGTGCCAGCAGCTTCTTTGCCGCGGGGGCCTACGATACCCAGTACTTC. Its protein is CASSFFAAGAYDTQYF.

The chain links TRBV12-3 or TRBV12-4 to TRBJ2-7; TRBD1 aligns across 7 bases. This CDR3 spans 15 amino acids. With V trimmed by 5 bases and J by 6 bases, 13 bases remained unmatched. In DNA form, the CDR3 reads TGTGCCAGCAGTCTTACAGGGGCTCTTGGGATCGAGCAGTACTTC. Translated, it gives CASSLTGALGIEQYF.

This clonotype was seen a few times. The V call is TRBV11-1, the J call TRBJ1-2; 9 bases match TRBD1. Germline V gene sequence: CDR1 SGHAT, CDR2 FQDESV (reference sequence). CDR3 length equals 20 residues. J was trimmed by 3 bases and V by 4 bases; bases with no gene match: 21. The CDR3 sequence: CASSSSDAPGQGIRDYGYTF. Written as DNA, the CDR3 is TGTGCCAGCAGCTCCTCAGACGCGCCGGGACAGGGCATAAGGGACTATGGCTACACCTTC.

V gene TRBV5-1 combines with J gene TRBJ1-1; D not resolved. Trimming removed 0 bases at V and 8 bases at J, with 8 bases between. This CDR3 has 12 amino acids. Germline V CDR1 and CDR2: SGHRS, YFSETQ. The CDR3 reads CASSLGGDEAFF. The CDR3 DNA is TGCGCCAGCAGCTTGGGAGGAGACGAAGCTTTCTTT. The full variable domain, rest sourced from reference TRBV5-1 and TRBJ1-1, is KAGVTQTPRYLIKTRGQQVTLSCSPISGHRSVSWYQQTPGQGLQFLFEYFSETQRNKGNFPGRFSGRQFSNSRSEMNVSTLELGDSALYLCASSLGGDEAFFGQGTRLTVV.

This clonotype was seen a handful of times. The V and J genes are TRBV7-9 and TRBJ1-6; D possibly corresponds to TRBD1 (5 bases). The CDR3 totals 15 residues. Germline loops: CDR1 SEHNR, CDR2 FQNEAQ (reference sequence). Trimming stripped 7 bases from V and 8 bases from J, with 18 bases between. The chain's CDR3 is CASTPRGDLDSPLHF. The DNA of the CDR3 is TGTGCCAGCACCCCCCGAGGGGACCTTGATTCACCCCTCCACTTT. Looking up the rest from reference TRBV7-9 and TRBJ1-6 gives the full variable domain: DTGVSQNPRHKITKRGQNVTFRCDPISEHNRLYWYRQTLGQGPEFLTYFQNEAQLEKSRLLSDRFSAERPKGSFSTLEIQRTEQGDSAMYLCASTPRGDLDSPLHFGNGTRLTVT.

The V and J genes are TRBV6-2 or TRBV6-3 and TRBJ2-1; D assignment may be TRBD1 or TRBD2 (5 bases each). Trimming stripped 10 bases from V and 11 bases from J, with 18 bases between. CDR1 and CDR2 from the germline V gene are MNHEY and SVGEGT. This CDR3 region has 12 residues. CDR3 DNA: TGTGCCACCCACCGGGACCGTTCCCAGCAGTTCTTC. Translated, it gives CATHRDRSQQFF.

A few counts support this clonotype. V and J are TRBV20-1 and TRBJ2-5; D is unresolved. Germline V gene data show CDR1 as DFQATT and CDR2 as SNEGSKA (reference sequence). V lost 2 bases and J lost 2, with 6 bases in between. This CDR3 spans 12 amino acids. The CDR3 DNA follows: TGCAGTGCTAGACGAGTGCAAGAGACCCAGTACTTC. It is translated as CSARRVQETQYF.

The chain uses TRBV25-1 and TRBJ2-1; D is undetermined. This CDR3 is built from 13 residues. Per germline, CDR1 MGHDK and CDR2 SYGVNS. V lost 4 bases to trimming and J lost 3 bases, with 7 bases between them. The CDR3 DNA reads as TGTGCCAGCAGTGGGTCCTACTACAATGAGCAGTTCTTC. Its translation is CASSGSYYNEQFF.

The gene calls are TRBV5-1 and TRBJ2-7; D perhaps matches TRBD2 (6 bases). V was shortened by 7 bases and J by 1 base, with 18 bases between the two germline ends. This CDR3 contains 15 residues. The germline V gene has CDR1 SGHRS and CDR2 YFSETQ. CDR3 coding DNA: TGCGCCAGCGCGGTAGGGACTTCTGCATCCTACGAGCAGTACTTC. Protein: CASAVGTSASYEQYF.

This rearrangement joins TRBV20-1 to TRBJ2-3; D gene ambiguous. This CDR3 has 14 amino acids. Germline CDR1 reads DFQATT; CDR2 reads SNEGSKA (reference sequence). The V end was cut by 3 bases, the J end by 2 bases, with 12 bases between. The CDR3 DNA reads TGCAGTGCTAGCGGTGCCGTTATCACAGATACGCAGTATTTT. Translation gives CSASGAVITDTQYF.